This T cell receptor (beta chain) was documented in a study of OX40 agonist ivuxolimab in advanced cancers. Notes on the research overall: Ivuxolimab was a fully human IgG2 agonistic monoclonal antibody targeting the costimulatory receptor OX40 (CD134). Prior anti-PD-1, anti-PD-L1 or anti-CTLA-4 therapy was permitted, and checkpoint inhibitors had been received by 40% to 50% of dose-escalation patients. The purpose of peripheral TCRbeta sequencing was to test whether ivuxolimab changed TCR sequence diversity and led to clonal T-cell expansion. Of the approximately 50 dose-escalation patients, hepatocellular carcinoma was present in roughly 19, melanoma in roughly 15, renal cell carcinoma in 9 and head and neck cancer in 9. The dose-escalation cohort was 82.7% male with a mean age of roughly 60 years, ranging from roughly 20 to 80. Intravenous ivuxolimab was administered to patients every 2 weeks at six dose levels: 0.01, 0.1, 0.3, 1.5, 3 and 10 mg/kg. Partial responses occurred in three dose-escalation patients, of whom one had hepatocellular carcinoma and two had cutaneous melanoma. The monotherapy dose-escalation portion (N ≈ 52 patients) of the phase I ivuxolimab trial is reported in the paper. Points the paper makes about the study in general: Low levels of normalized T-cell clonal expansion were also seen in some patients who did not respond. Which antigens the clonally expanded peripheral T cells were specific for was not determined. After ivuxolimab, CD8+ T cells had more expanded clones than CD4+ T cells on average. At doses from 0.1 to 3.0 mg/kg, clonal expansion was seen in both CD4+ and CD8+ blood T cells between baseline and week 6. In the 0.1-3.0 mg/kg groups, partial responders were among the patients with the lowest normalized peripheral clonal expansion, particularly in CD8+ T cells.

CDR1 and CDR2 are read off the germline V gene as SGHTA and FQGNSA. The CDR3 goes from the cysteine to the phenylalanine over 16 residues. Left in the record is the CDR3 DNA by itself, 48 bases read in frame from the first base. Deletion took 1 base off V and 4 bases off J, with a span of 13 bases between the germline ends. Patients with autoimmune disease history or receiving systemic immunosuppression were excluded from the trial. Peripheral blood for TCR sequencing was drawn from every dose cohort at baseline, at cycle 4 day 1 and at cycle 7 day 1. Samples were obtained from an open-label, multicenter, first-in-human phase I dose-escalation trial of ivuxolimab. Adults with locally advanced or metastatic melanoma, renal cell, hepatocellular, or head and neck squamous cell carcinoma were enrolled in the trial. Before TCR sequencing, CD4+ T cells and CD8+ T cells from peripheral blood were sorted into separate populations.

In this sample, this clone turned up once. This clone's antigen is unknown. Nothing much larger sits one base from this clone, and base qualities are not available. Genomic DNA was isolated from the sorted cells so that the TCRbeta CDR3 region could be sequenced. The immunoSEQ Assay was used to sequence the TCRbeta CDR3 regions. The source is immuneACCESS, and TCRdb retained only in-frame sequences with V and J called. Part of the clones is not carried over; for the studies checked, unresolved V genes explain less than half of this, and the remainder is unexplained. The table for this sample lists about 66,000 clones; around 86% of them were counted only once. 2% to 3% of the sample lies in the top ten.

The rearranged segments are TRBV7-2 and TRBJ1-4; a weak D assignment points to TRBD1 (5 bases agree). This TCR derives from an adult with an advanced solid tumor such as melanoma, head and neck, liver or kidney cancer. This specimen was CD4+ or CD8+ T cells sorted from blood, taken in a trial of the OX40 agonist ivuxolimab. The bases are TGTGCCAGCAGCTTAGTGGCCCTGGGGGGTAATGAAAAACTGTTTTTT. Its amino acids are CASSLVALGGNEKLFF.